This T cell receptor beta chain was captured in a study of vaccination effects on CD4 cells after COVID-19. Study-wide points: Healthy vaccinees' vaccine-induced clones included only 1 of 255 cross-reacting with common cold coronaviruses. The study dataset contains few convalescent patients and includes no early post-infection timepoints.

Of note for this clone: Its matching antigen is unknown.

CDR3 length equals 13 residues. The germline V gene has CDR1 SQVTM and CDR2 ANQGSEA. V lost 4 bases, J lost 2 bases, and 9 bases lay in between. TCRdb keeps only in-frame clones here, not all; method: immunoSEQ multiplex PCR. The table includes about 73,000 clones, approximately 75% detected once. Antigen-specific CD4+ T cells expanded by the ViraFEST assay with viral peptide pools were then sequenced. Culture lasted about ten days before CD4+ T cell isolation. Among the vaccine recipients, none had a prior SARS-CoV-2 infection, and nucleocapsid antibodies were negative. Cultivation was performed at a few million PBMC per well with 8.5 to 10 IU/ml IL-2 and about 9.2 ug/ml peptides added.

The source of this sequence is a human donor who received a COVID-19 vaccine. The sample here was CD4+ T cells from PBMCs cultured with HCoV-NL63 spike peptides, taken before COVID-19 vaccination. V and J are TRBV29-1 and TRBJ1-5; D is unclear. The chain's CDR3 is CSVVLGRNQPQHF. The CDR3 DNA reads TGCAGCGTTGTCCTAGGGCGCAATCAGCCCCAGCATTTT.